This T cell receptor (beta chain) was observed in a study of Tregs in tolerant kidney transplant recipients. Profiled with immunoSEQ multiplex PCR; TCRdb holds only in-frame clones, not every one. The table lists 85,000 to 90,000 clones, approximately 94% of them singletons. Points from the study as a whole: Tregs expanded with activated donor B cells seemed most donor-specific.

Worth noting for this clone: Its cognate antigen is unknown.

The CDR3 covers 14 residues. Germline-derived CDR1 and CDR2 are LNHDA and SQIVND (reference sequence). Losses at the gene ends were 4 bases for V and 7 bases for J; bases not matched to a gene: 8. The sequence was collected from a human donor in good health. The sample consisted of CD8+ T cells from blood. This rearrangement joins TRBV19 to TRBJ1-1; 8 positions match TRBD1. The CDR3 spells CASSKETGVFEAFF. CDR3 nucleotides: TGTGCCAGTAGTAAAGAGACAGGGGTGTTTGAAGCTTTCTTT.